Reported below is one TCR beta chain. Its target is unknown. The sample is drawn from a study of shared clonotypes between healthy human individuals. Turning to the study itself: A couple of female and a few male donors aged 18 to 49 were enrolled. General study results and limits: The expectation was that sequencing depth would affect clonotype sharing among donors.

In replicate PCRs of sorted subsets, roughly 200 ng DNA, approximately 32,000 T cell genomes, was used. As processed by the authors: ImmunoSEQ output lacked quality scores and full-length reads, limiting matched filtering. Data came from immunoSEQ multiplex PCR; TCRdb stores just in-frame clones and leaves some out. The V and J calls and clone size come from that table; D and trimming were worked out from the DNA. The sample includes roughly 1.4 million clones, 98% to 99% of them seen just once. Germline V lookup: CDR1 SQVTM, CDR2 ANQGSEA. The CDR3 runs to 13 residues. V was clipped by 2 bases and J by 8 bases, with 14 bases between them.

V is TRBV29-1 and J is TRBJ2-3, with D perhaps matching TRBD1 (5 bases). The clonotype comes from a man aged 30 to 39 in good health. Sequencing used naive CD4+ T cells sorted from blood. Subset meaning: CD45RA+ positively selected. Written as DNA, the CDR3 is TGCAGCGTTGAAAGGGGTGGCTGGTCTACGCAGTATTTT. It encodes CSVERGGWSTQYF.